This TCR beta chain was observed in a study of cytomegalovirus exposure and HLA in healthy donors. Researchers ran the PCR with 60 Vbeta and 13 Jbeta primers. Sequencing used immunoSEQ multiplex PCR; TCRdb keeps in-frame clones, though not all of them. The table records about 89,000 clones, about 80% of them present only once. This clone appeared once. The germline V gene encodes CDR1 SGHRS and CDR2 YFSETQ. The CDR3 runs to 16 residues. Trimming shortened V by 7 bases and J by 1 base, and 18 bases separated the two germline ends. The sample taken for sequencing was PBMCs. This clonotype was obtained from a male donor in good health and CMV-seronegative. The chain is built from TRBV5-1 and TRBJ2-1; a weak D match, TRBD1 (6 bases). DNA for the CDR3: TGCGCCAGCCACCCGGGACACGCGCTATCCTACAATGAGCAGTTCTTC. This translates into CASHPGHALSYNEQFF.